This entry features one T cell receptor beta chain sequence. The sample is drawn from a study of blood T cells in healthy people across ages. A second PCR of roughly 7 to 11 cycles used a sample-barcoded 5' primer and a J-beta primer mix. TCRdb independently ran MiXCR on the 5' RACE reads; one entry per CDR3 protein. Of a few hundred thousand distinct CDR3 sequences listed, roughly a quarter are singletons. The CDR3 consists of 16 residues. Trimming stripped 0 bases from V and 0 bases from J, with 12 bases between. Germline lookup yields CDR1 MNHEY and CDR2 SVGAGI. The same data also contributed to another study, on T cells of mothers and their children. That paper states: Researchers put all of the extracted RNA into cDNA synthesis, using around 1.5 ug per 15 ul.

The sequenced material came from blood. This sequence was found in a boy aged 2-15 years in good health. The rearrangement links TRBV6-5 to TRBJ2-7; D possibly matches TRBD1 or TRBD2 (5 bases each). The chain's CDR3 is CASSYSGSGSSYEQYF. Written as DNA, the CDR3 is TGTGCCAGCAGTTACTCGGGGTCAGGGAGCTCCTACGAGCAGTACTTC.